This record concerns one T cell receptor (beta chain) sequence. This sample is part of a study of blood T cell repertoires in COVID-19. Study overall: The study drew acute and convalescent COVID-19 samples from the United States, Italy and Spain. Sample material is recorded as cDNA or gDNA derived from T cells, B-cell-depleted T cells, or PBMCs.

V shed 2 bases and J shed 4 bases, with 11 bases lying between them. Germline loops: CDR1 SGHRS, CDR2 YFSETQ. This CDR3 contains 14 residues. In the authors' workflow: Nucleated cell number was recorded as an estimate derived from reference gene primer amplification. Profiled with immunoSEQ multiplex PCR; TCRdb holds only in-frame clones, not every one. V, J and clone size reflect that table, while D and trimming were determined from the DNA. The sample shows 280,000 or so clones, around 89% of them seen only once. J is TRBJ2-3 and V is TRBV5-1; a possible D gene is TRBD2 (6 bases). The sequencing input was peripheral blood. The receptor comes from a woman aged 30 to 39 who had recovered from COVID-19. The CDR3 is CASSFGRGSDTQYF. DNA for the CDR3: TGCGCCAGCAGCTTTGGGCGGGGATCAGATACGCAGTATTTT.